A single sample is the source of the 2 T cell receptor beta chains below, sequenced in a study of blood T cell repertoires in COVID-19. Produced via immunoSEQ multiplex PCR; TCRdb's table is partial and in-frame only. This sample yields more than 65,000 clones, of which about 83% are seen a single time; around 5% belongs to the top ten. Material for sequencing was peripheral blood. These receptors came from a man aged 50-59 years with active COVID-19.

The chain uses TRBV4-2 and TRBJ1-2; D gene uncertain. CDR3 length equals 15 residues. The germline V and J ends were trimmed by 4 bases and 1 base, with 13 bases remaining between them. Per the germline V gene, CDR1 is LGHNA and CDR2 is YNFKEQ. CDR3 in amino acids: CASSLQTGVNYGYTF. For the CDR3, the DNA is TGTGCCAGCAGCCTCCAGACCGGGGTTAACTATGGCTACACCTTC.

Here the CDR3 DNA reads TGTGCCAGCACCTTAGACAGGGGGTCCTACGAGCAGTACTTC. Translating gives CASTLDRGSYEQYF. The chain joins TRBV5-4 to TRBJ2-7, with 9 nucleotides matching TRBD1. This CDR3 contains 14 residues. J gave up 1 base and V 6 bases, and 5 bases lay outside the gene matches. The V gene's germline CDR1 is SGHNT and CDR2 YYREEE (reference sequence).